The 27 T cell receptor beta chains reported below all come from one sample, sequenced in a study of radiotherapy plus CTLA-4 blockade in lung cancer. The method was immunoSEQ multiplex PCR; TCRdb's version includes in-frame clones alone and lacks a portion of them. The table records tens of thousands of clones, roughly 77% of them present only once. Specimen: peripheral blood, collected from a patient treated with radiotherapy plus ipilimumab. Source of these receptors: a human donor with non-small cell lung cancer who had a complete response to radiotherapy plus ipilimumab.

The chain has TRBV6-6 and TRBJ1-4, with 10 bases aligning to TRBD1. The germline V gene has CDR1 MNHNY and CDR2 SVGAGI (reference sequence). V lost 7 bases and J lost 5; bases outside the gene matches: 4. The length of the CDR3 is 14 residues. This chain's CDR3 is CASIQTGGNEKLFF. DNA of the CDR3: TGTGCCAGCATCCAGACAGGGGGCAATGAAAAACTGTTTTTT.

This clone was seen just once. The rearrangement links TRBV5-1 to TRBJ1-6; D is uncertain. Per the germline V gene, CDR1 is SGHRS and CDR2 is YFSETQ. The CDR3 is 15 residues long. V lost 1 base and J lost 5, with 10 bases in between. The CDR3 DNA follows: TGCGCCAGCAGCTTGACCACAGTGAATAATTCACCCCTCCACTTT. Translation: CASSLTTVNNSPLHF.

The gene calls are TRBV29-1 and TRBJ2-3, with 8 nucleotides matching TRBD1. Germline CDR1 SQVTM, CDR2 ANQGSEA. CDR3 length equals 14 residues. The V segment lost 1 base and the J segment 3 bases; nucleotides outside the gene matches: 3. The CDR3 reads CSVEATGVTDTQYF. As DNA, the CDR3 is TGCAGCGTTGAAGCGACAGGGGTTACAGATACGCAGTATTTT.

The chain is built from TRBV7-9 and TRBJ1-6, with 7 bases aligning to TRBD1. The germline V gene has CDR1 SEHNR and CDR2 FQNEAQ (reference sequence). Germline trimming cut 3 bases from V and 6 bases from J; bases unmatched to any gene: 2. CDR3 length: 14 amino acids. For the CDR3, the DNA is TGTGCCAGCAGCTTGACAGGGCGTAATTCACCCCTCCACTTT. This encodes CASSLTGRNSPLHF.

This chain links TRBV5-1 with TRBJ2-2; tentative D call: TRBD2 (6 bases). The V end lost 3 bases, the J end lost 0 bases, and 12 bases lay between the germline ends. CDR3 length equals 16 residues. Germline loops: CDR1 SGHRS, CDR2 YFSETQ. The CDR3 sequence: CASSSSGSPNTGELFF. CDR3 sequence (DNA): TGCGCCAGCAGCTCGAGCGGGTCCCCGAACACCGGGGAGCTGTTTTTT. Full variable domain (remainder filled in from reference TRBV5-1 and TRBJ2-2): KAGVTQTPRYLIKTRGQQVTLSCSPISGHRSVSWYQQTPGQGLQFLFEYFSETQRNKGNFPGRFSGRQFSNSRSEMNVSTLELGDSALYLCASSSSGSPNTGELFFGEGSRLTVL.

The gene calls are TRBV6-1 and TRBJ1-2, with a possible D match to TRBD1 (6 bases). The germline gives CDR1 MNHNS, CDR2 SASEGT. This CDR3 comprises 14 residues. V gave up 3 bases and J gave up 3 bases, with 11 bases separating them. CDR3 coding DNA: TGTGCCAGCAGTGACCGAGGGGGTTACTATGGCTACACCTTC. It codes for CASSDRGGYYGYTF.

J is TRBJ2-2 and V is TRBV6-5; D unresolved. V was clipped by 5 bases and J by 3 bases, with 4 bases between them. The CDR3 is 12 amino acids. Germline V lookup: CDR1 MNHEY, CDR2 SVGAGI. The CDR3 is CASSPYTGELFF. The CDR3 region has the DNA TGTGCCAGCAGTCCCTACACCGGGGAGCTGTTTTTT.

This chain connects TRBV5-4 to TRBJ2-5, with D possibly matching TRBD1 (6 bases). CDR1 is SGHNT, CDR2 YYREEE, per germline (reference sequence). The CDR3 covers 14 residues. V was shortened by 0 bases and J by 5 bases, with 11 bases between the two germline ends. The CDR3 nucleotides are TGTGCCAGCAGCTTGGCAGGGGCCAAGGAGACCCAGTACTTC. Translating gives CASSLAGAKETQYF.

This clone was recorded a few times. The chain links TRBV7-9 to TRBJ2-1; TRBD1 aligns across 8 bases. The CDR3 runs 18 residues. CDR1 is SEHNR and CDR2 is FQNEAQ in the germline V gene (reference sequence). Trimming at V came to 1 base and at J to 4 bases, leaving 12 bases not matched to a gene. The CDR3: CASSLDLPRGRKYNEQFF. For the CDR3, the DNA is TGTGCCAGCAGCTTAGATCTTCCCAGGGGGCGAAAGTACAATGAGCAGTTCTTC.

Here the CDR3 reads CSSKGRSAEAFF. The CDR3 nucleotides are TGCAGCAGCAAGGGGCGATCCGCTGAAGCTTTCTTT. The gene calls are TRBV29-1 and TRBJ1-1; D perhaps matches TRBD1 (5 bases). CDR1 and CDR2 (germline): SQVTM, ANQGSEA. The CDR3 has 12 amino acids. V lost 8 bases, J lost 6 bases, and 16 bases lay in between.

The chain combines TRBV18 with TRBJ1-2; 8 positions match TRBD1. The germline gives CDR1 KGHSH, CDR2 LQKENI. V trimming: 0 bases; J trimming: 6 bases; junction bases outside the gene matches: 3. This CDR3 comprises 14 residues. The CDR3 loop reads CASSPPGTGHGYTF. CDR3 DNA: TGTGCCAGCTCACCACCGGGGACAGGCCATGGCTACACCTTC.

Details on this clone: Compared with germline, one end of the junction differs, possibly owing to a read error. The chain uses TRBV7-7 and TRBJ2-2; D might be TRBD2 (5 bases). This CDR3 region has 14 residues. Germline V gives CDR1 SSHAT, CDR2 FNYEAQ (reference sequence). CDR3 bases: TGTGCTAGCAGCTTAGGTGTGGAGGCCGGGGAGCTGTTTTTT. Translation gives CASSLGVEAGELFF.

V is TRBV9 and J is TRBJ2-2; a weak D match, TRBD1 (6 bases). The CDR3 has 19 amino acids. Germline V CDR1 and CDR2: SGDLS, YYNGEE. Deletions cut 0 bases from V and 1 base from J, with 19 bases between. The CDR3, as DNA: TGTGCCAGCAGCGTAGGGAATGAAGGGTGGACAGTGAACACCGGGGAGCTGTTTTTT. Protein sequence: CASSVGNEGWTVNTGELFF.

The rearrangement joins TRBV7-2 to TRBJ2-7; 8 bases are shared with TRBD1. From germline, CDR1 is SGHTA and CDR2 FQGNSA. The CDR3 totals 15 residues. J was trimmed by 4 bases and V by 4 bases; bases with no gene match: 9. The CDR3 DNA is TGTGCCAGCAGCTCGACAGGGGACCAGCCTTACGAGCAGTACGTC. This encodes CASSSTGDQPYEQYV.

This clone was seen a few times. The rearrangement joins TRBV5-1 to TRBJ2-1, with 8 bases lining up with TRBD1. The germline CDR1 and CDR2 sequences are SGHRS and YFSETQ. There are 15 residues in the CDR3. V shed 2 bases and J 4 bases; nucleotides not matched to a gene: 5. The CDR3 sequence is CASSFLQGDYNEQFF. In nucleotides, the CDR3 is TGCGCCAGCAGCTTCTTACAGGGGGATTACAATGAGCAGTTCTTC.

As regards this clone: The germline gene is not matched at one end of the junction; a read error may be the cause. The rearrangement uses TRBV27 and TRBJ1-2; possible D gene TRBD1, 5 bases. Germline CDR1 is MNHEY and CDR2 is SMNVEV (reference sequence). The CDR3 extends over 13 amino acids. CDR3 coding DNA: TGTGCCAGCAGTTACAGGAGGGGCTATGGCTACATCTTC. This gives the protein CASSYRRGYGYIF.

The V and J genes are TRBV30 and TRBJ1-2; 7 positions agree with TRBD1. Germline loops: CDR1 GTSNPN, CDR2 SVGIG (reference sequence). The CDR3 extends over 15 amino acids. Trimming took 1 base from V and 5 from J; bases not matched to a gene: 10. Here the CDR3 DNA reads TGTGCCTGGAGTGCGGGGACAGTGGGGAAGTATGGCTACACCTTC. As protein: CAWSAGTVGKYGYTF.

The V call is TRBV30, the J call TRBJ1-5; 8 positions agree with TRBD1. With V trimmed by 2 bases and J by 0 bases, 18 bases remained unmatched. In germline, CDR1 is GTSNPN, CDR2 SVGIG (reference sequence). The CDR3 totals 20 residues. CDR3 nucleotide sequence: TGTGCCTGGAGTCCTGGACAGGGCGTGTTCACGGACCATAGCAATCAGCCCCAGCATTTT. Amino acids: CAWSPGQGVFTDHSNQPQHF. Together with reference TRBV30 and TRBJ1-5, the CDR3 gives the full variable domain: SQTIHQWPATLVQPVGSPLSLECTVEGTSNPNLYWYRQAAGRGLQLLFYSVGIGQISSEVPQNLSASRPQDRQFILSSKKLLLSDSGFYLCAWSPGQGVFTDHSNQPQHFGDGTRLSIL.

The V and J genes are TRBV4-3 and TRBJ1-3; 7 nucleotides align to TRBD1. V was clipped by 4 bases and J by 0 bases; unmatched bases: 3. Germline CDR1 reads LGHNA; CDR2 reads YSLEER. CDR3 size: 15 residues. The CDR3 coding sequence is TGCGCCAGCAGCCTGACAGGGAGCTCTGGAAACACCATATATTTT. It specifies CASSLTGSSGNTIYF.

This clone has only a few counts. The V gene is TRBV4-2, the J gene TRBJ2-1, with TRBD2 as a possible D gene (7 bases). The V end was cut by 4 bases, the J end by 3 bases, with 25 bases between. The CDR3 totals 19 residues. Germline V gives CDR1 LGHNA, CDR2 YNFKEQ. CDR3 DNA: TGTGCCAGCAGCCGATCCACTAGGGGGGGCGGGGGAATCTACAATGAGCAGTTCTTC. Translation gives CASSRSTRGGGGIYNEQFF.

The chain uses TRBV2 and TRBJ2-5; D remains ambiguous. The CDR3 covers 11 residues. Trimming pared 8 bases from V and 1 base from J, leaving 5 bases between. CDR1 is SNHLY and CDR2 is FYNNEI in the germline V gene. This chain's CDR3 is CASQIQETQYF. CDR3 nucleotides: TGTGCCAGCCAGATCCAAGAGACCCAGTACTTC.

This chain joins TRBV5-1 and TRBJ1-1; D remains unclear. The CDR3 is 15 residues long. Looked up from germline, CDR1 is SGHRS and CDR2 is YFSETQ. Trimming left V 5 bases short and J 2 bases short, with 16 bases between. The CDR3 nucleotides read TGCGCCAGCAGTGAGGCGGGTGTCCGAAACACTGAAGCTTTCTTT. Translation gives CASSEAGVRNTEAFF.

The chain is built from TRBV4-1 and TRBJ2-5; TRBD1 matches 10 bases. Germline V gene lookup returns CDR1 MGHRA and CDR2 YSYEKL. CDR3 size: 17 residues. The V and J ends lost 1 base and 5 bases, in that order; junction bases with no gene match: 10. CDR3 residues: CASSQAADRGLRETQYF. Here the CDR3 DNA reads TGCGCCAGCAGCCAAGCAGCCGACAGGGGGCTGAGGGAGACCCAGTACTTC.

The J gene is TRBJ1-1, the V gene TRBV27; the D is unclear. The CDR3 sequence is 13 residues long. Germline V CDR1 and CDR2: MNHEY, SMNVEV (reference sequence). V lost 2 bases and J lost 0, with 4 bases in between. CDR3 loop: CASSLEVNTEAFF. The CDR3 region has the DNA TGTGCCAGCAGTTTAGAGGTGAACACTGAAGCTTTCTTT.

The chain joins TRBV10-1 to TRBJ2-5, with TRBD1 identical over 9 bases. Germline-derived CDR1 and CDR2 are WNHNN and SYGVQD (reference sequence). V trimming: 2 bases; J trimming: 4 bases; junction bases outside the gene matches: 2. This CDR3 region has 14 residues. CDR3 protein: CASSEGTGIETQYF. CDR3 DNA: TGCGCCAGCAGTGAGGGGACAGGGATAGAGACCCAGTACTTC.

In this sample, this clone is medium-sized (0.01 to 0.1%). CDR3 bases: TGTGCCACTACAGTCGGGGGAACGAACACTGAAGCTTTCTTT. Translated: CATTVGGTNTEAFF. The chain couples TRBV7-9 to TRBJ1-1; the D gene is possibly TRBD1 (5 bases). Germline V gene lookup returns CDR1 SEHNR and CDR2 FQNEAQ (reference sequence). V was shortened by 10 bases and J by 1 base, with 16 bases between the two germline ends. The CDR3 loop spans 14 amino acids.

The rearrangement joins TRBV6-5 to TRBJ2-7; 11 bases map to TRBD1. The CDR3 covers 15 residues. Unmatched junction bases numbered 5, after V lost 5 bases and J lost 2 bases. From germline, CDR1 is MNHEY and CDR2 SVGAGI. The CDR3 DNA sequence: TGTGCCAGCAGTCCTCCGGGACAGGGGGCCTACGAGCAGTACTTC. Translated: CASSPPGQGAYEQYF.